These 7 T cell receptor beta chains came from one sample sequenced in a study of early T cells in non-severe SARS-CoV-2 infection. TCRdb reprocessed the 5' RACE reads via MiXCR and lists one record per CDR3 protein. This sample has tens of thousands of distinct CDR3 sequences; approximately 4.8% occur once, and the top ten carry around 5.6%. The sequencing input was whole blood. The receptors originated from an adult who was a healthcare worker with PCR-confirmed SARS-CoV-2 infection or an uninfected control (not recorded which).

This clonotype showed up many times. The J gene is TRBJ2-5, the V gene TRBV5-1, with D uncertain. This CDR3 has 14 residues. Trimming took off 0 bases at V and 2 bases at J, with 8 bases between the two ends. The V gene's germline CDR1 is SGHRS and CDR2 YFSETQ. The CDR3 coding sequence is TGCGCCAGCAGCTTGGCGGCGTCACAAGAGACCCAGTACTTC. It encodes CASSLAASQETQYF.

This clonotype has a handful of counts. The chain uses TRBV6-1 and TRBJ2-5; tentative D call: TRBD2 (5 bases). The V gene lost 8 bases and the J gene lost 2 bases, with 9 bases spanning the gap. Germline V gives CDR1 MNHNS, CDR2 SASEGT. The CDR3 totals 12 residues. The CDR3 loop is CASGRAQETQYF. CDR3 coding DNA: TGTGCCAGCGGGCGGGCTCAAGAGACCCAGTACTTC.

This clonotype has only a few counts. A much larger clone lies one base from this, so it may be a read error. CDR3 sequence (DNA): TGTGGCAGCAGCTTGGTTTACGCGGCGGGGACTGAAGCTTTCTTT. Protein: CGSSLVYAAGTEAFF. The gene calls are TRBV5-5 and TRBJ1-1, with D uncertain. CDR1 is SGHKS and CDR2 is YYEKEE in the germline V gene (reference sequence). CDR3 size: 15 residues. Full variable domain (remainder filled in from reference TRBV5-5 and TRBJ1-1): DAGVTQSPTHLIKTRGQQVTLRCSPISGHKSVSWYQQVLGQGPQFIFQYYEKEERGRGNFPDRFSARQFPNYSSELNVNALLLGDSALYLCGSSLVYAAGTEAFFGQGTRLTVV.

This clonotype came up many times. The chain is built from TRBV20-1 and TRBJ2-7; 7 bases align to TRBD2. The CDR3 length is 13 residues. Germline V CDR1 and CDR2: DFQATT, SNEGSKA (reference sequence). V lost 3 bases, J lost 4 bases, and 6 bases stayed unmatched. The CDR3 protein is CSARSGAIYEQYF. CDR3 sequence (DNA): TGCAGTGCTAGGAGCGGGGCTATTTACGAGCAGTACTTC.

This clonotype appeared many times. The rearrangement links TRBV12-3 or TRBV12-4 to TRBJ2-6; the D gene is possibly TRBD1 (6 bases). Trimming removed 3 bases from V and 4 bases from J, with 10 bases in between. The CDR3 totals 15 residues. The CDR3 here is CASSFTGTGANVLTF. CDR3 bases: TGTGCCAGCAGTTTTACAGGGACCGGGGCCAACGTCCTGACTTTC.

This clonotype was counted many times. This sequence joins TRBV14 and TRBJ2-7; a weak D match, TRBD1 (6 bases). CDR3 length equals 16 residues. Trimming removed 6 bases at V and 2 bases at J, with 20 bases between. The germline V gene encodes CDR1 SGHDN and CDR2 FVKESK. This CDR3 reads CASSHQTGTPAYEQYF. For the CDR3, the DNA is TGTGCCAGCAGTCACCAGACCGGGACACCAGCCTACGAGCAGTACTTC.

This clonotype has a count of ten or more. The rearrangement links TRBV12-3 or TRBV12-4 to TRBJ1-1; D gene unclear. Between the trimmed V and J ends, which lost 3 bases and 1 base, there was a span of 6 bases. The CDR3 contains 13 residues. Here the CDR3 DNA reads TGTGCCAGCAGTTTTGGTGGGAACACTGAAGCTTTCTTT. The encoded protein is CASSFGGNTEAFF.